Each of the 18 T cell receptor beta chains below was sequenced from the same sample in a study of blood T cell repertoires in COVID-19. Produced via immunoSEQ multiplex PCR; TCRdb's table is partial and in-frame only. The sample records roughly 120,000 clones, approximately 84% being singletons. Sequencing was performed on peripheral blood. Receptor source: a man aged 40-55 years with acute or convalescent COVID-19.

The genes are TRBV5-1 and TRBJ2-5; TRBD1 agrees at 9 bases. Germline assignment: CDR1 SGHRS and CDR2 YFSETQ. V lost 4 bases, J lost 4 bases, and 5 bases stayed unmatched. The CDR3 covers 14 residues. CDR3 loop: CASSKGQGRETQYF. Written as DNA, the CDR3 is TGCGCCAGCAGCAAGGGACAGGGCAGAGAGACCCAGTACTTC.

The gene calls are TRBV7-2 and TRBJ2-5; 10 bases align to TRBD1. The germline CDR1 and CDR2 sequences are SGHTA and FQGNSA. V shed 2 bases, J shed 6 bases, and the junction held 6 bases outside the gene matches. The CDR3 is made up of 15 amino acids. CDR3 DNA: TGTGCCAGCAGCTTAAGTCCGGGACAGGGGAAGACCCAGTACTTC. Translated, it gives CASSLSPGQGKTQYF.

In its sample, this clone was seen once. CDR3 sequence (DNA): TGTGCCAGCAGTTACGGTAGGGGGCAGGTTGAAAAACTGTTTTTT. Its translation is CASSYGRGQVEKLFF. The V call is TRBV6-6, the J call TRBJ1-4, with 7 bases matching TRBD1. CDR1 is MNHNY, CDR2 SVGAGI, per germline (reference sequence). The CDR3 has 15 amino acids. V dropped 2 bases and J dropped 7; count of bases not matched to a gene: 7.

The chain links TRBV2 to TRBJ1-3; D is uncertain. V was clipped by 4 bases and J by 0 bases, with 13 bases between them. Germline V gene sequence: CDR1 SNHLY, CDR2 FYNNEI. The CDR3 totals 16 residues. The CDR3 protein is CASSVKQTSSGNTIYF. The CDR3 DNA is TGTGCCAGCAGTGTAAAGCAGACAAGCTCTGGAAACACCATATATTTT.

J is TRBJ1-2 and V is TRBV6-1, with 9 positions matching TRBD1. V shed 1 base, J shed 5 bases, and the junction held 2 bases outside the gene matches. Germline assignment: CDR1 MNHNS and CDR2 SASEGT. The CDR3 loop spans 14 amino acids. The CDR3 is CASSEGGTGYGYTF. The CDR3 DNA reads TGTGCCAGCAGTGAAGGGGGGACAGGGTATGGCTACACCTTC.

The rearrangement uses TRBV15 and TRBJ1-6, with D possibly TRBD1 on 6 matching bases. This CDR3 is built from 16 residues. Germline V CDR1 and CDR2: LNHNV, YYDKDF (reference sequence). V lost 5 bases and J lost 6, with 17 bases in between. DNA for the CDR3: TGTGCCACCAGCGCCAGGGTGGACAGTTCTAATTCACCCCTCCACTTT. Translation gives CATSARVDSSNSPLHF.

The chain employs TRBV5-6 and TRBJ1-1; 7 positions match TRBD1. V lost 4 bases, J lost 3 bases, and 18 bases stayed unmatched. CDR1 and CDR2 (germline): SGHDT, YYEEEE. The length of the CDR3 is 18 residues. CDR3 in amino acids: CASSPLRQGAQGYTEAFF. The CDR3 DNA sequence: TGTGCCAGCAGCCCGCTTCGACAGGGCGCGCAGGGGTACACTGAAGCTTTCTTT.

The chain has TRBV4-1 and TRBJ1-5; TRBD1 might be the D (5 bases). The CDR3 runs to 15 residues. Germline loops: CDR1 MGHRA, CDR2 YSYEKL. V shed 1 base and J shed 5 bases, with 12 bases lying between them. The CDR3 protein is CASSQVGQADQPQHF. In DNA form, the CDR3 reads TGCGCCAGCAGCCAAGTGGGGCAGGCCGATCAGCCCCAGCATTTT.

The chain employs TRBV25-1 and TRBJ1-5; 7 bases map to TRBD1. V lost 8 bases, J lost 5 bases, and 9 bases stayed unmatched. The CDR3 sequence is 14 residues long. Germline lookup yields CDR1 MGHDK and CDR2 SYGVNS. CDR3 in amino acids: CASGRQGDHQPQHF. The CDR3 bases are TGTGCCAGCGGGAGACAGGGTGACCATCAGCCCCAGCATTTT.

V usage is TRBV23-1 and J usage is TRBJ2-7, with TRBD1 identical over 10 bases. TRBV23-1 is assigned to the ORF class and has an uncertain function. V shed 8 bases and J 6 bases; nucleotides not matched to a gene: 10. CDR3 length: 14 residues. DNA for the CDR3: TGCGCCAGCGTACCCGGGACAGGGGAGTGCGAGCAGTACTTC. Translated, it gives CASVPGTGECEQYF.

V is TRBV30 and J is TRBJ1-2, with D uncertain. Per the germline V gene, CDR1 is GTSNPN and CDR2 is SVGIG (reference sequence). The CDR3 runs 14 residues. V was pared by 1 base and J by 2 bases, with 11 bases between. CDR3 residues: CAWSAWTVNYGYTF. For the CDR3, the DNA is TGTGCCTGGAGTGCCTGGACTGTGAACTATGGCTACACCTTC.

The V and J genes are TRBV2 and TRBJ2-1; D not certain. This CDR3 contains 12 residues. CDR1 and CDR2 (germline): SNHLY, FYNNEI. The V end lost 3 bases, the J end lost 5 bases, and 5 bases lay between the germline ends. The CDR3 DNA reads TGTGCCAGCAGTGAGTCTGACAATGAGCAGTTCTTC. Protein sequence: CASSESDNEQFF. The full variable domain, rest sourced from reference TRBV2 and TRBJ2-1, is EPEVTQTPSHQVTQMGQEVILRCVPISNHLYFYWYRQILGQKVEFLVSFYNNEISEKSEIFDDQFSVERPDGSNFTLKIRSTKLEDSAMYFCASSESDNEQFFGPGTRLTVL.

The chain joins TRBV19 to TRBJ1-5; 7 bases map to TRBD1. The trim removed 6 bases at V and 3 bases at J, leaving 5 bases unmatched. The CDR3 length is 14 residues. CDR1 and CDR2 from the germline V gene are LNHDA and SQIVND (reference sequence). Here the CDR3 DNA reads TGTGCCAGTAGCCGGGACAGCTACAATCAGCCCCAGCATTTT. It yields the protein CASSRDSYNQPQHF.

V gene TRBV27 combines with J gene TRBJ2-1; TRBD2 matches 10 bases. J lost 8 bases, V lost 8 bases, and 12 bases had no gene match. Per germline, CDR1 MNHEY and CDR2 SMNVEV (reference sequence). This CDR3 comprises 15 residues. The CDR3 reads CASVKLAGSTDEQFF. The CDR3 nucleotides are TGTGCCAGCGTAAAACTAGCGGGGTCCACGGATGAGCAGTTCTTC.

The CDR3 DNA sequence: TGTGCCAGCAGTCGGGACACTTCCTATGGCTACACCTTC. Its protein product is CASSRDTSYGYTF. The J gene is TRBJ1-2, the V gene TRBV6-5, with a possible D match to TRBD1 (6 bases). Germline CDR1 and CDR2: MNHEY and SVGAGI. V shed 5 bases and J shed 4 bases, with 11 bases lying between them. The CDR3 is 13 amino acids.

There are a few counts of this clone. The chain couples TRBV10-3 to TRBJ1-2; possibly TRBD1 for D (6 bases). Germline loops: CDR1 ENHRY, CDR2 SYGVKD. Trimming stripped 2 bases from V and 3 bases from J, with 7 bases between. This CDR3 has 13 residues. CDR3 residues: CAISERTDYGYTF. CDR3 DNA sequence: TGTGCCATCAGTGAGCGGACAGACTATGGCTACACCTTC.

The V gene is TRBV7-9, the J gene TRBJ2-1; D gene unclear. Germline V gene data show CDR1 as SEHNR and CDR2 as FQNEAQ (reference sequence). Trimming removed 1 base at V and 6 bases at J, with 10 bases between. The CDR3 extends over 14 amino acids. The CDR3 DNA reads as TGTGCCAGCAGCTTAGAGAGGCAGCGCAATGAGCAGTTCTTC. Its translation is CASSLERQRNEQFF.

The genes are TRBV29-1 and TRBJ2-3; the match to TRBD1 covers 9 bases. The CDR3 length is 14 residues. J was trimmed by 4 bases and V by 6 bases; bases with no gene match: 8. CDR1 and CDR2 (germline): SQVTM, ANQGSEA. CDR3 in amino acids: CSVVQGALADTQYF. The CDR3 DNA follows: TGCAGCGTCGTACAGGGGGCTTTAGCAGATACGCAGTATTTT.